The source of this T cell receptor (beta chain) is a study of cytomegalovirus exposure and HLA in healthy donors. This clone was seen a single time. The CDR3 has 14 residues. V lost 3 bases, J lost 1 base, and 10 bases lay in between. The germline V gene has CDR1 SGDLS and CDR2 YYNGEE. 13 Jbeta primers and 60 Vbeta primers were used for the PCR. Profiling relied on immunoSEQ multiplex PCR, and the TCRdb table lists in-frame clones only, not all of them. The repertoire includes approximately 170,000 clones, about 82% of them detected once, and about 0.69% sits in the top ten. The chain carries TRBV9 and TRBJ1-1, with D perhaps matching TRBD1 (5 bases). This receptor was taken from a female donor in good health and CMV-seronegative. Sequenced input: PBMCs. CDR3 region: CASSGPGQNTEAFF. The CDR3 DNA follows: TGTGCCAGCAGCGGTCCCGGACAGAACACTGAAGCTTTCTTT.